What follows is one T cell receptor beta chain and its context. The study assigned cohorts using participant-reported clinical history. The source of the sample is a study of blood T cell repertoires in COVID-19. Study overall: Whether acute or convalescent, the COVID-19 samples came from the United States, Italy and Spain. The analysed material was cDNA or gDNA that came from T cells, B-cell-depleted T cells, or PBMCs.

The V end was cut by 5 bases, the J end by 1 base, with 17 bases between. Germline V CDR1 and CDR2: SEHNR, FQNEAQ (reference sequence). This CDR3 has 16 amino acids. Produced via immunoSEQ multiplex PCR; TCRdb's table is partial and in-frame only. The table records a few hundred thousand clones, 80% to 85% of them present only once. Sequenced input: PBMCs or T cells enriched from blood (not recorded which). This receptor was identified in a man in his fifties or sixties who had recovered from COVID-19. The chain is built from TRBV7-9 and TRBJ1-1, with D perhaps matching TRBD1 (6 bases). CDR3 nucleotide sequence: TGTGCCAGCAGCCCGGTGGGCAGGGGCAAGAACACTGAAGCTTTCTTT. Residues: CASSPVGRGKNTEAFF.